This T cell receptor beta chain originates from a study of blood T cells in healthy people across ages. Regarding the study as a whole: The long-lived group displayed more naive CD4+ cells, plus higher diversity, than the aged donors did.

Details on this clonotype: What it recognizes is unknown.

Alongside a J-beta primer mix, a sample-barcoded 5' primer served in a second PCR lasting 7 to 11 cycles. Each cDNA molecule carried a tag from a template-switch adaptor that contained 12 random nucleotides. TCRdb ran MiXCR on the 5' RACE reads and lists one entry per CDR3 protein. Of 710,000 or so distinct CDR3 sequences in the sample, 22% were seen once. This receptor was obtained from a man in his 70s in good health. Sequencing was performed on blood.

In DNA form, the CDR3 reads TGTGCCACCTCTCTCCATGGGGACAAAAACATTCAGTACTTC. Translated: CATSLHGDKNIQYF. The chain employs TRBV15 and TRBJ2-4, with D uncertain. Between the trimmed V and J ends, which lost 8 bases and 3 bases, there was a span of 14 bases. The CDR3 runs 14 residues. Per the germline V gene, CDR1 is LNHNV and CDR2 is YYDKDF (reference sequence).